The 31 T cell receptor beta chains below come from one sample, sequenced in a study of cytomegalovirus exposure and HLA in healthy donors. The protocol was immunoSEQ multiplex PCR, while the TCRdb copy is restricted to in-frame clones and leaves out a portion. The repertoire includes 100,000 to 150,000 clones, approximately 88% of them detected once, and about 2% sits in the top ten. Sequencing was performed on PBMCs. These TCRs come from a woman younger than 30 in good health and CMV-seronegative.

V gene TRBV19 combines with J gene TRBJ2-7; 9 nucleotides align to TRBD2. The CDR3 is 13 residues long. V lost 7 bases, J lost 6 bases, and 7 bases stayed unmatched. Germline CDR1 is LNHDA and CDR2 is SQIVND (reference sequence). Here the CDR3 DNA reads TGTGCCAGTAACGCGGGAGGGCCCGCCGAGCAGTACTTC. Translated, it gives CASNAGGPAEQYF.

This sequence joins TRBV29-1 and TRBJ1-5; maybe TRBD1 (5 bases). V was shortened by 4 bases and J by 2 bases, with 12 bases between the two germline ends. The CDR3 spans 14 residues. Germline CDR1 reads SQVTM; CDR2 reads ANQGSEA. CDR3 bases: TGCAGCGTTGCGCAGGGATCGGGCAATCAGCCCCAGCATTTT. This gives the protein CSVAQGSGNQPQHF.

The gene calls are TRBV19 and TRBJ2-5, with 12 bases identical to TRBD2. V lost 6 bases to trimming and J lost 0 bases; unmatched junction nucleotides: 2. Germline V CDR1 and CDR2: LNHDA, SQIVND (reference sequence). The length of the CDR3 is 15 residues. The CDR3 loop is CASSRTSGDQETQYF. The CDR3 nucleotides are TGTGCCAGTAGCCGGACTAGCGGGGACCAAGAGACCCAGTACTTC.

This clone ranks as medium-sized. The chain recombines TRBV5-1 with TRBJ2-1; D possibly corresponds to TRBD2 (6 bases). From germline, CDR1 is SGHRS and CDR2 YFSETQ. The CDR3 runs 16 residues. V gave up 3 bases and J gave up 5 bases, with 18 bases separating them. In DNA, the CDR3 is TGCGCCAGCAGCTACGACCTCGGGACTGCCAACAATGAGCAGTTCTTC. Protein: CASSYDLGTANNEQFF. The entire variable domain, with the rest obtained from reference TRBV5-1 and TRBJ2-1, is as follows: KAGVTQTPRYLIKTRGQQVTLSCSPISGHRSVSWYQQTPGQGLQFLFEYFSETQRNKGNFPGRFSGRQFSNSRSEMNVSTLELGDSALYLCASSYDLGTANNEQFFGPGTRLTVL.

This clone was seen a few times. This same CDR3 is encoded by further DNA sequences in the sample. The chain joins TRBV9 to TRBJ2-2, with D hard to call. Germline V gene sequence: CDR1 SGDLS, CDR2 YYNGEE. The CDR3 length is 12 residues. V was trimmed by 4 bases and J by 2 bases, leaving 3 bases between them. The CDR3 spells CASSQNTGELFF. The CDR3 DNA is TGTGCCAGCAGCCAAAACACCGGGGAGCTGTTTTTT.

This chain links TRBV10-3 with TRBJ2-3; maybe TRBD2 (6 bases). In germline, CDR1 is ENHRY, CDR2 SYGVKD. The CDR3 length is 15 residues. The V end lost 6 bases, the J end lost 3 bases, and 16 bases lay between the germline ends. The CDR3 loop reads CAISKGTGATDTQYF. The CDR3 DNA reads as TGTGCCATCAGCAAAGGGACGGGAGCGACAGATACGCAGTATTTT.

This clone was detected only a few times. This rearrangement joins TRBV19 to TRBJ1-1; 7 bases match TRBD1. After removal of 5 bases from V and 5 bases from J, the junction contained 5 bases not matched to a gene. Germline V gene lookup returns CDR1 LNHDA and CDR2 SQIVND (reference sequence). The CDR3 extends over 13 amino acids. CDR3 sequence: CASSVTGRTEAFF. The CDR3 region has the DNA TGTGCCAGTAGTGTGACAGGGAGGACTGAAGCTTTCTTT.

J is TRBJ2-7 and V is TRBV6-5; 9 bases align to TRBD1. Germline-derived CDR1 and CDR2 are MNHEY and SVGAGI. Trimming took 2 bases from V and 0 from J; bases not matched to a gene: 2. The CDR3 totals 15 residues. The CDR3 loop reads CASSYTQGASYEQYF. The CDR3, as DNA: TGTGCCAGCAGTTACACACAGGGGGCCTCCTACGAGCAGTACTTC.

This rearrangement joins TRBV7-2 to TRBJ2-7; 7 bases line up with TRBD2. The CDR3 is made up of 15 amino acids. V gave up 1 base and J gave up 9 bases; unmatched junction bases: 12. The germline CDR1 and CDR2 sequences are SGHTA and FQGNSA. The CDR3 bases are TGTGCCAGCAGCTTAGAATGGGACTACCTGGTGGCGCAGTACTTC. This gives the protein CASSLEWDYLVAQYF.

The CDR3 is CASSLAGDNEQFF. CDR3 bases: TGTGCCAGCAGTTTAGCGGGTGACAATGAGCAGTTCTTC. The V and J genes are TRBV16 and TRBJ2-1, with 7 bases fitting TRBD2. CDR3 length: 13 residues. Looked up from germline, CDR1 is KGHSY and CDR2 is FQNENV. V lost 6 bases, J lost 5 bases, and 4 bases stayed unmatched.

V gene TRBV12-5 combines with J gene TRBJ2-7, with no clear D. In germline, CDR1 is LGHNT, CDR2 FRNRAP. V gave up 5 bases and J gave up 0 bases, with 23 bases separating them. CDR3 length: 18 amino acids. The CDR3 DNA reads TGTGCTAGTGGTCTCCTACCCACCGGCAGGTCCTCCTCCTACGAGCAGTACTTC. Encoded protein: CASGLLPTGRSSSYEQYF.

This clone was observed once. The chain has TRBV29-1 and TRBJ1-3, with 7 bases identical to TRBD1. The germline gives CDR1 SQVTM, CDR2 ANQGSEA. The V segment lost 4 bases and the J segment 0 bases; nucleotides outside the gene matches: 12. CDR3 length: 17 residues. CDR3 loop: CSVAGGHKKSSGNTIYF. CDR3 DNA sequence: TGCAGCGTTGCAGGGGGACACAAAAAGAGCTCTGGAAACACCATATATTTT.

The rearrangement links TRBV7-2 to TRBJ2-5; D perhaps matches TRBD2 (6 bases). Germline lookup yields CDR1 SGHTA and CDR2 FQGNSA. The CDR3 is 16 residues long. Trimming cost V 5 bases and J 4 bases, with 20 bases left between them. The CDR3 sequence is CASSIRPWDSRETQYF. The CDR3 DNA reads TGTGCCAGCAGCATCAGACCGTGGGACTCCCGAGAGACCCAGTACTTC.

The chain links TRBV28 to TRBJ1-4; 7 nucleotides line up with TRBD1. Trimming at V came to 6 bases and at J to 8 bases, leaving 12 bases not matched to a gene. This CDR3 is built from 15 residues. The germline gives CDR1 MDHEN, CDR2 SYDVKM. The CDR3 DNA is TGTGCCAGCAGAGCTGGGGCAGGGGGAAGCGAAAAACTGTTTTTT. It translates to CASRAGAGGSEKLFF.

As DNA, the CDR3 is TGCAGCGTTGGACGGACAGGGATCATGAACACTGAAGCTTTCTTT. Translation gives CSVGRTGIMNTEAFF. V gene TRBV29-1 combines with J gene TRBJ1-1, with 8 bases aligning to TRBD1. The CDR3 has 15 residues. Trimming removed 4 bases from V and 0 bases from J; junction bases left unmatched: 7. Germline CDR1 and CDR2: SQVTM and ANQGSEA.

This chain joins TRBV4-1 and TRBJ2-7; D gene uncertain. CDR1 is MGHRA and CDR2 is YSYEKL in the germline V gene. CDR3 length: 12 amino acids. Trimming removed 4 bases at V and 6 bases at J, with 10 bases between. The CDR3 is CASSPSSGEQYF. CDR3 DNA sequence: TGCGCCAGCAGCCCCTCGTCAGGCGAGCAGTACTTC.

The gene calls are TRBV29-1 and TRBJ2-5, with 12 bases matching TRBD2. Germline assignment: CDR1 SQVTM and CDR2 ANQGSEA. This CDR3 is 13 amino acids long. J lost 6 bases, V lost 7 bases, and 6 bases had no gene match. The chain's CDR3 is CSGGLAGTKTQYF. The CDR3 nucleotides are TGCAGCGGCGGACTAGCGGGAACGAAGACCCAGTACTTC.

CDR3 amino acids: CASSPVGQQETQYF. CDR3 in DNA: TGTGCCAGCTCACCAGTTGGACAGCAAGAGACCCAGTACTTC. This chain connects TRBV18 to TRBJ2-5, with D possibly being TRBD1 (6 bases). V shed 2 bases and J shed 2 bases, with 9 bases lying between them. The germline gives CDR1 KGHSH, CDR2 LQKENI. This CDR3 has 14 amino acids.

This sequence joins TRBV4-1 and TRBJ2-1; 8 bases line up with TRBD2. V lost 3 bases, J lost 5 bases, and 12 bases stayed unmatched. Germline V CDR1 and CDR2: MGHRA, YSYEKL. The CDR3 is made up of 17 amino acids. CDR3 sequence reads: CASSHGISGSPNNEQFF. In DNA form, the CDR3 reads TGCGCCAGCAGCCACGGTATCAGCGGGAGTCCCAACAATGAGCAGTTCTTC.

The chain combines TRBV7-8 with TRBJ2-7; a possible D gene is TRBD2 (6 bases). V lost 2 bases and J lost 1, with 9 bases in between. Germline loops: CDR1 SGHVS, CDR2 FQNEAQ. The CDR3 is 14 residues long. CDR3 in DNA: TGTGCCAGCAGCTTAACGGGGGTTTCCTACGAGCAGTACTTC. This gives the protein CASSLTGVSYEQYF.

The chain couples TRBV9 to TRBJ2-1, with D unresolved. V lost 2 bases, J lost 5 bases, and 5 bases lay in between. This CDR3 is 12 amino acids long. Germline CDR1 and CDR2: SGDLS and YYNGEE. CDR3 sequence reads: CASSVRDNEQFF. The CDR3 DNA reads TGTGCCAGCAGCGTTCGGGACAATGAGCAGTTCTTC.

The rearrangement uses TRBV28 and TRBJ1-5, with a tentative D call TRBD1 (6 bases). CDR1 is MDHEN, CDR2 SYDVKM, per germline. This CDR3 has 14 residues. Trimming cost V 5 bases and J 1 base, with 9 bases left between them. The CDR3 DNA is TGTGCCAGCAGTCCCACAGGGAGCAATCAGCCCCAGCATTTT. It codes for CASSPTGSNQPQHF. Together with reference TRBV28 and TRBJ1-5, the CDR3 gives the full variable domain: DVKVTQSSRYLVKRTGEKVFLECVQDMDHENMFWYRQDPGLGLRLIYFSYDVKMKEKGDIPEGYSVSREKKERFSLILESASTNQTSMYLCASSPTGSNQPQHFGDGTRLSIL.

This clone came up once. The rearrangement joins TRBV5-4 to TRBJ1-3; D uncertain. V was shortened by 3 bases and J by 0 bases, with 10 bases between the two germline ends. Germline-derived CDR1 and CDR2 are SGHNT and YYREEE (reference sequence). The CDR3 extends over 15 amino acids. CDR3 amino acids: CASSSQTSSGNTIYF. The DNA of the CDR3 is TGTGCCAGCAGCTCGCAGACATCCTCTGGAAACACCATATATTTT.

This clone was seen just once. This sequence joins TRBV30 and TRBJ1-3, with a possible D match to TRBD1 (5 bases). In germline, CDR1 is GTSNPN, CDR2 SVGIG (reference sequence). The CDR3 covers 14 residues. Trimming left V 0 bases short and J 0 bases short, with 6 bases between. In nucleotides, the CDR3 is TGTGCCTGGAGTGTCAGGGTCTCTGGAAACACCATATATTTT. It is translated as CAWSVRVSGNTIYF. Variable domain in full (rest from reference TRBV30 and TRBJ1-3): SQTIHQWPATLVQPVGSPLSLECTVEGTSNPNLYWYRQAAGRGLQLLFYSVGIGQISSEVPQNLSASRPQDRQFILSSKKLLLSDSGFYLCAWSVRVSGNTIYFGEGSWLTVV.

The J gene is TRBJ1-1, the V gene TRBV2; weak D call: TRBD1 (6 bases). Trimming took 7 bases from V and 9 from J, leaving 15 bases between them. Germline loops: CDR1 SNHLY, CDR2 FYNNEI. This CDR3 is built from 12 residues. The CDR3 region is CASIGTTNQAFF. CDR3 coding DNA: TGTGCCAGCATTGGGACAACAAATCAAGCTTTCTTT.

V usage is TRBV6-1 and J usage is TRBJ1-5, with 8 bases matching TRBD1. The germline V gene has CDR1 MNHNS and CDR2 SASEGT. The CDR3 length is 21 residues. The V segment lost 2 bases and the J segment 1 base; nucleotides outside the gene matches: 19. The CDR3, as DNA: TGTGCCAGCAGTGAAAGTTTTATCGGCCGCAGGACAGGGCGAAGCAATCAGCCCCAGCATTTT. This sequence encodes CASSESFIGRRTGRSNQPQHF.

The rearrangement uses TRBV13 and TRBJ2-1; TRBD1 matches at 9 bases. The germline V gene encodes CDR1 PRHDT and CDR2 FYEKMQ (reference sequence). V lost 5 bases to trimming and J lost 2 bases; unmatched junction nucleotides: 4. This CDR3 contains 15 residues. The CDR3 spells CASSLGQGTYNEQFF. As DNA, the CDR3 is TGTGCCAGCAGCCTGGGACAGGGAACCTACAATGAGCAGTTCTTC.

The V gene is TRBV19, the J gene TRBJ2-2; 11 bases are a match to TRBD1. CDR1 is LNHDA and CDR2 is SQIVND in the germline V gene (reference sequence). The V segment lost 6 bases and the J segment 6 bases; nucleotides outside the gene matches: 6. The CDR3 spans 15 residues. CDR3 sequence (DNA): TGTGCCAGTAGGCCGGGACAGGGGGACTCCGGGGAGCTGTTTTTT. Its translation: CASRPGQGDSGELFF.

The CDR3 nucleotides are TGCGCCAGACTACGTTCCTGCCGGGACAGGTTTCTTCTGAACACTGAAGCTTTCTTT. Protein product: CARLRSCRDRFLLNTEAFF. The chain carries TRBV4-1 and TRBJ1-1, with 8 nucleotides matching TRBD1. Germline CDR1 is MGHRA and CDR2 is YSYEKL. This CDR3 spans 19 amino acids. V shed 9 bases, J shed 0 bases, and the junction held 21 bases outside the gene matches.

CDR3 sequence: CASTYKSSADTQYF. The CDR3 nucleotides read TGTGCCAGCACCTATAAATCTAGCGCAGATACGCAGTATTTT. This chain joins TRBV11-3 and TRBJ2-3, with D maybe TRBD2 (6 bases). This CDR3 is built from 14 residues. Between the trimmed V and J ends, which lost 7 bases and 4 bases, there was a span of 15 bases. Per germline, CDR1 SGHNT and CDR2 YENEEA.

This rearrangement joins TRBV7-9 to TRBJ1-2; D uncertain. CDR3 length equals 13 residues. Germline V gene sequence: CDR1 SEHNR, CDR2 FQNEAQ (reference sequence). V gave up 1 base and J gave up 13 bases, with 16 bases separating them. The CDR3 reads CASSLDGGAASTF. CDR3 DNA sequence: TGTGCCAGCAGCTTAGATGGTGGAGCCGCATCCACCTTC.